A selection of T cell receptor beta chains follows, all from one sample in a study of T cell changes during pregnancy in multiple sclerosis. This table comes from immunoSEQ multiplex PCR, and its TCRdb copy is limited to in-frame clones, with some not included. The repertoire holds roughly 93,000 clones, with about 92% as singletons. Sample: peripheral blood, taken after pregnancy. The receptor source for this set is a female donor in good health, enrolled as a control in a pregnancy study. Both conserved end residues are part of each CDR3. D genes are given only for firm matches. Clone size is not always given. Where it is, it says once, few, many or a class for expanded clones.

v_call	clone_size	d_call	j_call	cdr3_aa	cdr3_nt
TRBV6-5	.	.	TRBJ2-5	CASSYPGQPQETQYF	TGTGCCAGCAGTTACCCTGGACAGCCCCAAGAGACCCAGTACTTC
TRBV18	.	TRBD2	TRBJ2-1	CASSPFGLADDNEQFF	TGTGCCAGCTCACCGTTTGGACTAGCGGACGACAATGAGCAGTTCTTC
TRBV27	.	.	TRBJ1-4	CASMYRDNEKLFF	TGTGCCAGCATGTACAGGGATAACGAAAAACTGTTTTTT
TRBV2	.	TRBD1	TRBJ2-7	CASSEPKGTGSGEQYF	TGTGCCAGCAGTGAACCCAAGGGGACAGGGAGTGGCGAGCAGTACTTC
TRBV5-1	.	.	TRBJ2-6	CASSLGGRSGANVLTF	TGCGCCAGCAGCTTGGGAGGTCGATCTGGGGCCAACGTCCTGACTTTC
TRBV18	.	.	TRBJ2-5	CASSPLVETQYF	TGTGCCAGCTCACCACTCGTAGAGACCCAGTACTTC
TRBV27	.	.	TRBJ2-7	CASSTGEQYF	TGTGCCAGCAGTACGGGGGAGCAGTACTTC
TRBV18	.	TRBD1	TRBJ2-2	CASSPLFGPLGRDRTGELFF	TGTGCCAGCTCACCATTATTCGGGCCGTTGGGTCGGGACAGAACCGGGGAGCTGTTTTTT
TRBV19	.	.	TRBJ1-6	CASSMVAAYNSPLHF	TGTGCCAGTAGTATGGTAGCAGCTTATAATTCACCCCTCCACTTT
TRBV29-1	.	.	TRBJ2-5	CSVKRPQETQYF	TGCAGCGTGAAGAGGCCCCAAGAGACCCAGTACTTC
TRBV14	.	TRBD2	TRBJ2-1	CASSRKGLAGGPEQFF	TGTGCCAGCAGCCGAAAGGGTCTAGCGGGAGGGCCTGAGCAGTTCTTC
TRBV6-6	.	TRBD2	TRBJ2-1	CASSLLGSGIDNEQFF	TGTGCCAGCAGCCTACTCGGGAGCGGGATCGACAATGAGCAGTTCTTC
TRBV27	.	.	TRBJ2-5	CASGSLVTSRGETQYF	TGTGCCAGCGGAAGTTTGGTGACTAGTCGGGGGGAGACCCAGTACTTC
TRBV9	.	.	TRBJ2-3	CASSPSGRDTQYF	TGTGCCAGCAGCCCCTCTGGGAGGGATACGCAGTATTTT
TRBV11-2	.	TRBD1	TRBJ1-1	CASSGGTAMNTEAFF	TGTGCCAGCAGCGGGGGGACAGCCATGAACACTGAAGCTTTCTTT
TRBV7-2	.	TRBD1	TRBJ2-3	CASSSRDSRPTQYF	TGTGCCAGCAGCTCCCGGGACAGCCGACCTACGCAGTATTTT
TRBV20-1	.	.	TRBJ2-5	CRPRETQYF	TGCAGGCCGCGGGAGACCCAGTACTTC
TRBV28	.	TRBD2	TRBJ2-4	CASSRGLAGDLRDLSIQYF	TGTGCCAGCAGCCGGGGACTAGCGGGAGACCTCCGGGATTTGAGCATTCAGTACTTC
TRBV9	.	TRBD2	TRBJ2-1	CASSVVEREWNEQFF	TGTGCCAGCAGCGTAGTTGAGCGGGAGTGGAATGAGCAGTTCTTC
TRBV28	.	.	TRBJ1-1	CASSLLGGSTEAFF	TGTGCCAGCAGTTTATTAGGGGGAAGCACTGAAGCTTTCTTT
TRBV27	.	TRBD2	TRBJ2-1	CASSLSGTSGGRNEQFF	TGTGCCAGCAGTTTATCCGGGACTAGCGGGGGGCGGAATGAGCAGTTCTTC
TRBV16	.	.	TRBJ1-3	CASSQRPRDTIYF	TGTGCCAGCAGCCAGCGGCCGCGGGACACCATATATTTT
TRBV18	once	.	TRBJ1-4	CASSPLARSPVGEKLFF	TGTGCCAGCTCACCGCTCGCGAGGTCCCCCGTCGGGGAAAAACTGTTTTTT
TRBV5-6	.	.	TRBJ1-2	CASSLNQVNYGYTF	TGTGCCAGCAGCTTGAATCAGGTTAACTATGGCTACACCTTC
TRBV4-2	.	.	TRBJ1-1	CASSQDTGYTEAFF	TGTGCCAGCAGCCAAGATACTGGTTACACTGAAGCTTTCTTT
TRBV15	.	.	TRBJ1-1	CATNSGKGNTEAFF	TGTGCCACCAACTCAGGGAAAGGGAACACTGAAGCTTTCTTT
TRBV13	.	TRBD2	TRBJ2-1	CASSSPKSGRLGEQFF	TGTGCCAGCAGCTCGCCGAAGAGCGGGAGGTTAGGTGAGCAGTTCTTC
TRBV7-9	.	TRBD1	TRBJ2-7	CASSLALDRENYEQYF	TGTGCCAGCAGCTTAGCCCTAGACAGGGAGAACTACGAGCAGTACTTC
TRBV5-6	.	.	TRBJ1-1	CASCLNMNTEAFF	TGTGCCAGCTGCTTGAACATGAACACTGAAGCTTTCTTT
TRBV7-8	.	TRBD2	TRBJ2-1	CASSLGTSGNEQFF	TGTGCCAGCAGCTTAGGGACTAGCGGCAATGAGCAGTTCTTC
TRBV4-1	.	TRBD1	TRBJ1-2	CASSQAGRQGRGYTF	TGCGCCAGCAGCCAAGCGGGTCGACAGGGTCGAGGCTACACCTTC
TRBV9	.	.	TRBJ2-2	CASSVRVSAGELFF	TGTGCCAGCAGCGTCAGGGTGTCAGCCGGGGAGCTGTTTTTT
TRBV18	.	TRBD2	TRBJ2-3	CASSPPGLAHPDTQYF	TGTGCCAGCTCACCCCCGGGACTAGCCCATCCAGATACGCAGTATTTT
TRBV7-9	.	TRBD2	TRBJ2-7	CASSSSLAGGQYEQYF	TGTGCCAGCAGCTCCTCGTTAGCGGGAGGGCAATACGAGCAGTACTTC
TRBV6-1	.	.	TRBJ1-1	CAGSLGGNTEAFF	TGTGCCGGCAGTTTGGGGGGGAACACTGAAGCTTTCTTT
TRBV5-1	.	TRBD1	TRBJ1-5	CASSPDRSNQPQHF	TGCGCCAGCAGCCCGGACAGGAGCAATCAGCCCCAGCATTTT
TRBV9	.	TRBD1	TRBJ1-2	CASSVDLRDSYGYTF	TGTGCCAGCAGCGTCGACCTCCGGGACAGCTATGGCTACACCTTC
TRBV28	once	TRBD1	TRBJ1-1	CASLEGQGEAFF	TGTGCCAGCCTGGAAGGACAGGGAGAGGCTTTCTTT
TRBV5-5	once	TRBD1	TRBJ2-2	CASSRSPTGADGELFF	TGTGCCAGCAGCCGATCTCCGACAGGGGCGGACGGGGAGCTGTTTTTT
TRBV29-1	.	TRBD2	TRBJ2-7	CSVEGPGLAGLRRYF	TGCAGCGTTGAAGGTCCGGGACTAGCGGGACTTCGCCGGTACTTC
TRBV6-5	.	TRBD1	TRBJ2-7	CASSYSGTGGSYEQYF	TGTGCCAGCAGTTACTCCGGGACAGGGGGCTCCTACGAGCAGTACTTC
TRBV6-1	.	TRBD1	TRBJ1-4	CASSEGDRGGEKLFF	TGTGCCAGCAGTGAAGGGGACAGGGGAGGTGAAAAACTGTTTTTT
TRBV6-5	.	TRBD2	TRBJ2-1	CAIGGASSYNEQFF	TGTGCCATCGGGGGGGCAAGCTCCTACAATGAGCAGTTCTTC
TRBV5-8	.	.	TRBJ2-7	CASSLAEQGHYEQYF	TGTGCCAGCAGCTTGGCCGAGCAGGGTCACTACGAGCAGTACTTC
TRBV19	.	.	TRBJ2-7	CASSQTDFFYEQYF	TGTGCCAGTAGCCAGACAGACTTCTTTTACGAGCAGTACTTC
TRBV11-3	few	.	TRBJ2-7	CASSPGASYEQYF	TGTGCCAGCAGCCCCGGAGCCTCCTACGAGCAGTACTTC
TRBV6-1	.	TRBD1	TRBJ1-1	CASSQQGERAFF	TGTGCCAGCAGCCAACAGGGGGAGAGGGCTTTCTTT
TRBV29-1	.	.	TRBJ2-5	CSVEVSAAETQYF	TGCAGCGTTGAGGTGTCAGCGGCGGAGACCCAGTACTTC
TRBV29-1	.	TRBD1	TRBJ2-5	CSAGTGGSETQYF	TGCAGCGCAGGGACAGGGGGCTCGGAGACCCAGTACTTC
TRBV9	.	.	TRBJ2-1	CASSVAGDNEQFF	TGTGCCAGCAGCGTAGCGGGGGACAATGAGCAGTTCTTC
TRBV29-1	.	.	TRBJ2-7	CSVEDPGIYEQYF	TGCAGCGTTGAAGACCCCGGGATCTACGAGCAGTACTTC
TRBV27	.	.	TRBJ2-7	CASSNDLRGYEQYF	TGTGCCAGCAGTAACGACTTGAGGGGGTACGAGCAGTACTTC
TRBV5-1	.	TRBD1	TRBJ2-7	CASSIRDRVIDEQYF	TGCGCCAGCAGCATCCGGGACAGGGTTATCGACGAGCAGTACTTC
TRBV11-1	.	TRBD1	TRBJ2-1	CASSPQGAIPYNEQFF	TGTGCCAGCAGCCCGCAGGGGGCGATCCCCTACAATGAGCAGTTCTTC
TRBV28	.	TRBD2	TRBJ2-1	CASSLLGSGLYNEQFF	TGTGCCAGCAGTTTGTTGGGTAGCGGGCTATACAATGAGCAGTTCTTC
TRBV7-3	.	TRBD1	TRBJ2-7	CASSPRQGPYEQYF	TGTGCCAGCAGCCCGAGACAGGGACCCTACGAGCAGTACTTC
TRBV6-1	.	.	TRBJ1-2	CASRVVAQGICTF	.